Presented here are 14 T cell receptor beta chains from one specimen sequenced in a study of chemoradiotherapy in HPV16-positive cancers. TCRdb's table, derived via immunoSEQ multiplex PCR, lists solely in-frame clones and lacks some. The table has under 85,000 clones, 85% to 90% seen once. The specimen comprised blood, sampled from a patient who underwent chemoradiotherapy. Source of these receptors: a human donor with HPV-associated anogenital cancer.

This clone was seen once. The rearrangement uses TRBV6-5 and TRBJ2-3; 7 bases align to TRBD1. Trimming removed 9 bases from V and 2 bases from J; junction bases left unmatched: 5. The CDR3 totals 13 residues. Germline V gene sequence: CDR1 MNHEY, CDR2 SVGAGI. The CDR3: CASRQGPTDTQYF. The DNA for the CDR3 is TGTGCCAGTAGACAGGGACCCACAGATACGCAGTATTTT.

This chain links TRBV5-4 with TRBJ2-1; 9 bases are shared with TRBD1. CDR3 length equals 17 residues. CDR1 and CDR2 from the germline V gene are SGHNT and YYREEE (reference sequence). The V segment lost 0 bases and the J segment 2 bases; nucleotides outside the gene matches: 6. The CDR3 spells CASSLDWRDRAYNEQFF. The CDR3 bases are TGTGCCAGCAGCTTGGATTGGAGGGACAGGGCCTACAATGAGCAGTTCTTC. Looking up the rest from reference TRBV5-4 and TRBJ2-1 gives the full variable domain: ETGVTQSPTHLIKTRGQQVTLRCSSQSGHNTVSWYQQALGQGPQFIFQYYREEENGRGNFPPRFSGLQFPNYSSELNVNALELDDSALYLCASSLDWRDRAYNEQFFGPGTRLTVL.

The gene calls are TRBV5-4 and TRBJ1-1; TRBD1 is a possible D gene (5 bases). V was shortened by 0 bases and J by 1 base, with 13 bases between the two germline ends. The CDR3 covers 16 residues. Germline V gives CDR1 SGHNT, CDR2 YYREEE (reference sequence). The CDR3 DNA follows: TGTGCCAGCAGCTTGGTCCTCGGGACGGCGAACACTGAAGCTTTCTTT. It encodes CASSLVLGTANTEAFF.

This sequence joins TRBV27 and TRBJ2-5; unclear D gene. The ends were cut back, 10 bases at V and 1 base at J, with 13 bases in the middle. The CDR3 is made up of 13 amino acids. CDR1 and CDR2 from the germline V gene are MNHEY and SMNVEV (reference sequence). CDR3 bases: TGTGCCACCAGAAACTGGGCCCAAGAGACCCAGTACTTC. It encodes CATRNWAQETQYF.

The chain is built from TRBV19 and TRBJ2-5, with 14 bases aligning to TRBD2. CDR3 size: 17 residues. The ends lost 5 bases at V and 5 bases at J; junction bases unmatched: 10. Germline CDR1 is LNHDA and CDR2 is SQIVND (reference sequence). CDR3: CASSPEGLAGAGETQYF. CDR3 DNA: TGTGCCAGTAGTCCCGAGGGACTAGCGGGGGCAGGGGAGACCCAGTACTTC.

The chain employs TRBV5-4 and TRBJ2-5; 11 bases match TRBD1. The trim removed 3 bases at V and 6 bases at J, leaving 7 bases unmatched. This CDR3 is 15 amino acids long. Germline V gene data show CDR1 as SGHNT and CDR2 as YYREEE (reference sequence). CDR3 amino acids: CASSSARTGGQTQYF. CDR3 sequence (DNA): TGTGCCAGCAGCTCGGCCAGGACAGGGGGCCAGACCCAGTACTTC.

The V and J genes are TRBV6-1 and TRBJ1-4; D remains ambiguous. CDR1 is MNHNS, CDR2 SASEGT, per germline. V dropped 3 bases and J dropped 5 bases, with 10 bases sitting between them. CDR3 size: 14 residues. The CDR3 reads CASSDGGLNEKLFF. In DNA, the CDR3 is TGTGCCAGCAGTGACGGAGGTTTGAATGAAAAACTGTTTTTT.

As DNA, the CDR3 is TGTGCCATCAGTGAGTCGACGTATGGCTACACCTTC. It specifies CAISESTYGYTF. The rearrangement links TRBV10-3 to TRBJ1-2; D is ambiguous. Germline CDR1 and CDR2: ENHRY and SYGVKD. V was cut by 0 bases and J by 5 bases, with 4 bases left in between. The CDR3 consists of 12 residues.

This sequence joins TRBV5-8 and TRBJ1-6; no clear D gene. The ends were cut back, 2 bases at V and 10 bases at J, with 7 bases in the middle. In germline, CDR1 is SGHTS, CDR2 YDEGEE. The CDR3 covers 12 residues. As DNA, the CDR3 is TGTGCCAGCAGCTTCACCGGCTCACCCCTCCACTTT. Translated: CASSFTGSPLHF.

This chain links TRBV4-1 with TRBJ2-7; D is uncertain. Germline V gene lookup returns CDR1 MGHRA and CDR2 YSYEKL. The CDR3 has 13 amino acids. V lost 0 bases and J 2 bases, leaving 5 bases between the germline ends. For the CDR3, the DNA is TGCGCCAGCAGCCAAGAGGGCACCTACGAGCAGTACTTC. It yields the protein CASSQEGTYEQYF.

The chain uses TRBV14 and TRBJ2-3; no definite D call. The CDR3 totals 14 residues. Germline V lookup: CDR1 SGHDN, CDR2 FVKESK. V gave up 2 bases and J gave up 6 bases, with 12 bases separating them. Here the CDR3 reads CASSQRRIIDTQYF. CDR3 nucleotides: TGTGCCAGCAGCCAACGACGGATCATTGATACGCAGTATTTT.

V gene TRBV6-5 combines with J gene TRBJ2-3; 8 nucleotides agree with TRBD2. V lost 6 bases, J lost 4 bases, and 6 bases stayed unmatched. Germline CDR1 MNHEY, CDR2 SVGAGI. This CDR3 spans 14 amino acids. The CDR3 DNA follows: TGTGCCAGCAGCCGAAGCGGGGGCGCAGATACGCAGTATTTT. Protein: CASSRSGGADTQYF.

The chain employs TRBV6-6 and TRBJ2-5; 7 bases are a match to TRBD1. TRBJ2-7 explains the end of the DNA better; the J call may be wrong. Germline loops: CDR1 MNHNY, CDR2 SVGAGI (reference sequence). CDR3 size: 14 residues. The CDR3 coding sequence is TGTGCCAGCAGTTACTCGACAGGGACCTACGAGCAGTACTTC. It encodes CASSYSTGTYEQYF.

This rearrangement joins TRBV28 to TRBJ1-5; unclear D gene. This CDR3 is built from 16 residues. V gave up 3 bases and J gave up 5 bases, with 17 bases separating them. Germline V lookup: CDR1 MDHEN, CDR2 SYDVKM. This CDR3 reads CASSLGGQYGYQPQHF. CDR3 bases: TGTGCCAGCAGTTTGGGCGGTCAGTACGGTTATCAGCCCCAGCATTTT.